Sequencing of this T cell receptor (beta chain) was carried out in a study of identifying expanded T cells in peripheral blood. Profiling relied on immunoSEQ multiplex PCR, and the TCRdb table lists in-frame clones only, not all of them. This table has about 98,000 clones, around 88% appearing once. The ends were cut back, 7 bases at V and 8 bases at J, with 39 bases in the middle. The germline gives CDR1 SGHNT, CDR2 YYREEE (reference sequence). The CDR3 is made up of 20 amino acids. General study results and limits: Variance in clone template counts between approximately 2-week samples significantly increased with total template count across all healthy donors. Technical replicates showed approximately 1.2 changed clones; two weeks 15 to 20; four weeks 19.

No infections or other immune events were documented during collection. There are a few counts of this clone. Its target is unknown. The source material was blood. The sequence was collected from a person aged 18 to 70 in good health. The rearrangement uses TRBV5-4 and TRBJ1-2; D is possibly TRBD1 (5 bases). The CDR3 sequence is CASGGTQGSPVHGGLGGYTF. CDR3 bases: TGTGCCAGCGGTGGGACCCAAGGGAGCCCGGTGCACGGGGGATTGGGAGGCTACACCTTC. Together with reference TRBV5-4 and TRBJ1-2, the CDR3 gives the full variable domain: ETGVTQSPTHLIKTRGQQVTLRCSSQSGHNTVSWYQQALGQGPQFIFQYYREEENGRGNFPPRFSGLQFPNYSSELNVNALELDDSALYLCASGGTQGSPVHGGLGGYTFGSGTRLTVV.